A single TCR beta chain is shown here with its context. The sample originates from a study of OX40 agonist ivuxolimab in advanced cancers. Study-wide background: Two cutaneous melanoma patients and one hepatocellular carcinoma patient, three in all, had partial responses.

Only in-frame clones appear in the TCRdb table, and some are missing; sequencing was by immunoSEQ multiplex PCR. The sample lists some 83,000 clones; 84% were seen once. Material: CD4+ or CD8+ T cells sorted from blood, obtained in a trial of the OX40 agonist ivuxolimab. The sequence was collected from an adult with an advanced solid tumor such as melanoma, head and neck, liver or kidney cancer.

The CDR3 bases are TGTGCCAGCTCACCACGGGAGCTACCTTATGGCTACACCTTC. It is translated as CASSPRELPYGYTF. The V and J genes are TRBV18 and TRBJ1-2, with unresolved D. The CDR3 consists of 14 residues. The germline V gene encodes CDR1 KGHSH and CDR2 LQKENI. V was clipped by 1 base and J by 5 bases, with 11 bases between them.